This T cell receptor beta chain was sequenced for a study of regulatory T cells in long-lasting Graves disease. General study results and limits: Persistent patients had a count of shared public clonotypes (approximately 3,000) that exceeded that of new patients (approximately 920).

Investigators prepared the TCR beta libraries by applying iRepertoire HTBI primers and Arm-PCR of CDR3 regions. TCRdb re-derived calls from the multiplex PCR reads in MiXCR, one entry per CDR3 protein. Of around 250,000 distinct CDR3 sequences listed, about 20% are singletons. Germline V gene data show CDR1 as SNHLY and CDR2 as FYNNEI. The CDR3 totals 13 residues. Between the trimmed V and J ends, which lost 7 bases and 6 bases, there was a span of 13 bases. The time point was: newly diagnosed GD, antithyroid drugs for less than 3 months. The TCR library used RNA extracted from PBMCs. About this clonotype: Its antigen remains unidentified.

The same specimen was also included in a second study, on T cells in Graves' hyperthyroidism and ophthalmopathy.

This TCR derives from a young woman with Graves disease. This material consisted of peripheral blood mononuclear cells (PBMCs), taken at new diagnosis, from a patient treated with antithyroid drugs. This sequence joins TRBV2 and TRBJ2-1, with D possibly TRBD2 on 5 matching bases. The CDR3 reads CASISNRGNEQFF. The CDR3 DNA reads as TGTGCCAGCATATCCAACCGGGGCAATGAGCAGTTCTTC.